This TCR beta chain was identified during a study of blood T cell repertoires in COVID-19. Study-level background: The samples span acute and convalescent COVID-19 from the United States, Italy and Spain. Nucleic acid was either cDNA or gDNA, and it came from T cells, B-cell-depleted T cells, or PBMCs.

In the original analysis: Estimation of nucleated cell counts was performed using reference gene primer amplification. Some clones are missing from TCRdb's copy, which holds only in-frame ones; the method was immunoSEQ multiplex PCR. Clonal size and the V and J genes are those of that table, whereas D and trimming came from the DNA. The sample includes 95,000 to 150,000 clones, around 87% of them seen just once. The CDR3 totals 15 residues. CDR1 is MDHEN and CDR2 is SYDVKM in the germline V gene. V was pared by 5 bases and J by 5 bases, with 15 bases between. The TCR originated in a woman between 65 and 79 years old with acute or convalescent COVID-19. This chain links TRBV28 with TRBJ2-2; the D gene is possibly TRBD2 (5 bases). The material sequenced was peripheral blood. The DNA for the CDR3 is TGTGCCAGCAGTCCCTCGGACGAGGGTACCGGGGAGCTGTTTTTT. Its translation: CASSPSDEGTGELFF.